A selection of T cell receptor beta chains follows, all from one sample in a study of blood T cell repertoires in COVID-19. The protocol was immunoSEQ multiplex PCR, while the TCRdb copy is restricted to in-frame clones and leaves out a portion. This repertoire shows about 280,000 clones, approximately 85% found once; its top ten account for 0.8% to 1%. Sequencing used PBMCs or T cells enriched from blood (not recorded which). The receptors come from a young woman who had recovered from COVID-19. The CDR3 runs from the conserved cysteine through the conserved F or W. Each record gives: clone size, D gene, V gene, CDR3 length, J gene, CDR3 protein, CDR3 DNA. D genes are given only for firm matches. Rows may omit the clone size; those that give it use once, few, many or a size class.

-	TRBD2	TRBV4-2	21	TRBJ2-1	CASSQDLGGKAERSGALPPFF	TGTGCCAGCAGCCAAGATCTCGGGGGTAAGGCCGAGAGGAGCGGGGCCCTCCCGCCGTTCTTC
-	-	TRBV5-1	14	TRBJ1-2	CASSPGSGGGGYTF	TGCGCCAGCAGCCCCGGTTCGGGGGGAGGTGGCTACACCTTC
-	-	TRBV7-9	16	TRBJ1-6	CASSGQGFPGNSPLHF	TGTGCCAGCAGCGGCCAAGGTTTTCCGGGGAATTCACCCCTCCACTTT
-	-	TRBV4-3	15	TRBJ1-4	CASSPARTTNEKLFF	TGCGCCAGCAGCCCTGCCAGGACAACTAATGAAAAACTGTTTTTT
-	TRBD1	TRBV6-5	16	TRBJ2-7	CASSLTHRGIHYEQYF	TGTGCCAGCAGTTTAACTCACAGGGGAATCCACTACGAGCAGTACTTC
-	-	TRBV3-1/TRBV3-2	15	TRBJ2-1	CASSPVLSSYNEQFF	TGTGCCAGCAGCCCTGTACTAAGCTCCTACAATGAGCAGTTCTTC
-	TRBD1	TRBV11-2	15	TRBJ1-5	CASSLDSRGHQPQHF	TGTGCCAGCAGCTTAGATAGCAGGGGGCATCAGCCCCAGCATTTT
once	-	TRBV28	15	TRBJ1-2	CASSLFGGPNYGYTF	TGTGCCAGCAGTTTATTTGGGGGCCCTAACTATGGCTACACCTTC
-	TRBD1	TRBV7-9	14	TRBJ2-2	CASSPQGGVGELFF	TGTGCCAGCAGCCCACAGGGGGGAGTCGGGGAGCTGTTTTTT
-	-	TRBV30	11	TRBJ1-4	CAWKNSYRLFF	TGTGCCTGGAAAAACAGTTACCGACTGTTTTTT
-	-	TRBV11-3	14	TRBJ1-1	CASTSGPGDTEAFF	TGTGCCAGCACCTCCGGGCCAGGGGACACTGAAGCTTTCTTT
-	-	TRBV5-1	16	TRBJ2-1	CASSLEVGGAGHEQFF	TGCGCCAGCAGCTTGGAGGTCGGTGGTGCGGGCCATGAGCAGTTCTTC
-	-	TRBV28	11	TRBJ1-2	CASSLSRGYTF	TGTGCCAGCAGTTTAAGTAGAGGCTACACCTTC
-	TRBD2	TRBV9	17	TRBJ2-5	CASSVGGSGGSQETQYF	TGTGCCAGCAGCGTAGGAGGTAGCGGGGGTTCCCAAGAGACCCAGTACTTC
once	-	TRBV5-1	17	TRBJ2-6	CASSSYLASSGANVLTF	TGCGCCAGCAGCTCCTACCTTGCTAGCTCTGGGGCCAACGTCCTGACTTTC
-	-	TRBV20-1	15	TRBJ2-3	CSASSGVPSTDTQYF	TGCAGTGCTAGTTCAGGCGTTCCTAGCACAGATACGCAGTATTTT
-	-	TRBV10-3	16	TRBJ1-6	CAISHTGKSRDSPLHF	TGTGCCATCAGTCATACAGGCAAATCCAGGGATTCACCCCTCCACTTT
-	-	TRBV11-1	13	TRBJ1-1	CASSLLGPTEAFF	TGTGCCAGCAGCTTACTTGGGCCCACTGAAGCTTTCTTT
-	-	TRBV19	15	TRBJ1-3	CASRGGLNSGNTIYF	TGTGCCAGTAGGGGAGGGCTCAACTCTGGAAACACCATATATTTT
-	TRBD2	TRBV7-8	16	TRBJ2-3	CASSRTSGGAVDTQYF	TGTGCCAGCAGCAGGACTAGCGGGGGGGCCGTAGATACGCAGTATTTT
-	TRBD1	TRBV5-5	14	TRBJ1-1	CASSPTGTNTEAFF	TGTGCCAGCAGCCCGACAGGGACCAACACTGAAGCTTTCTTT
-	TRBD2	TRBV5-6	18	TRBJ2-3	CASSPVTGLAGNTDTQYF	TGTGCCAGCAGCCCAGTGACGGGACTAGCGGGGAACACAGATACGCAGTATTTT
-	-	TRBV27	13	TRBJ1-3	CASSPVNRNTIYF	TGTGCCAGTTCGCCGGTTAACCGAAACACCATATATTTT
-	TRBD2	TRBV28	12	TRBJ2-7	CASTGTSGTQYF	TGTGCCAGCACCGGGACTAGCGGGACGCAGTACTTC
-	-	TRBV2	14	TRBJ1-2	CASSVGRGIEGYTF	TGTGCCAGCAGTGTTGGCAGGGGTATAGAGGGCTACACCTTC
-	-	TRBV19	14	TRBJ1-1	CASNTPRVNTEAFF	TGTGCCAGTAATACCCCCAGGGTGAACACTGAAGCTTTCTTT
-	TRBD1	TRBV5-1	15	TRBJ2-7	CASSPTTGDKGEQYF	TGCGCCAGCAGCCCGACCACAGGGGATAAGGGCGAGCAGTACTTC
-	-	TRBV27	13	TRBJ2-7	CASSLADRYEQYF	TGTGCCAGCAGTTTAGCTGACAGGTACGAGCAGTACTTC
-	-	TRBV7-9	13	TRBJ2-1	CASSPVAVNEQFF	TGTGCCAGCAGCCCCGTGGCGGTCAATGAGCAGTTCTTC
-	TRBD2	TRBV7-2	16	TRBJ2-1	CASSSSSGVYYNEQFF	TGTGCCAGCAGCTCCTCTAGCGGAGTCTACTACAATGAGCAGTTCTTC
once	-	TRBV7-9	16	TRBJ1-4	CASSPLYGGRDEKLFF	TGTGCCAGCAGCCCCCTGTACGGGGGGCGGGATGAAAAACTGTTTTTT
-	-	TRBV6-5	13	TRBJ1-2	CASTSGDWYGYTF	TGTGCCAGCACCTCAGGGGATTGGTATGGCTACACCTTC
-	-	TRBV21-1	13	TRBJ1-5	CASSKGGVQPQHF	TGTGCCAGCAGCAAGGGAGGGGTTCAGCCCCAGCATTTT
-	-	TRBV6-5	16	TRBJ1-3	CASSYIGGVSGNTIYF	TGTGCCAGCAGTTACATCGGGGGGGTCTCTGGAAACACCATATATTTT
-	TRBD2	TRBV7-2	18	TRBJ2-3	CASSLAPASGGVVDTQYF	TGTGCCAGCAGCTTAGCCCCCGCTAGCGGGGGGGTTGTAGATACGCAGTATTTT
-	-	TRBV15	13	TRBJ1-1	CATSRDGGRGAFF	TGTGCCACCAGCAGAGACGGGGGGAGGGGAGCTTTCTTT
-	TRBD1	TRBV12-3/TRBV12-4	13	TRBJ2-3	CASRTGVADTQYF	TGTGCCAGCCGGACAGGGGTGGCAGATACGCAGTATTTT
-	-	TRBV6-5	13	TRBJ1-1	CASSYGASTEAFF	TGTGCCAGCAGTTACGGAGCATCCACTGAAGCTTTCTTT
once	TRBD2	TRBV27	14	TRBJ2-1	CASSLAGSYNEQFF	TGTGCCAGCAGTCTAGCGGGGTCCTACAATGAGCAGTTCTTC
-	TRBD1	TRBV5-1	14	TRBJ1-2	CASSRDSVNYGYTF	TGCGCCAGCAGTCGGGACAGCGTTAACTATGGCTACACCTTC
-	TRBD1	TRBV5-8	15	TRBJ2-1	CASSFGTGAFFGQFF	TGTGCCAGCAGCTTTGGTACAGGGGCTTTTTTTGGGCAGTTCTTC
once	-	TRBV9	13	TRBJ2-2	CASSVATAGELFF	TGTGCCAGCAGCGTAGCTACGGCCGGGGAGCTGTTTTTT
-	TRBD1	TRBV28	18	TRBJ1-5	CASSETGTVTYRNQPQHF	TGTGCCAGCAGCGAAACCGGGACAGTGACCTATCGCAATCAGCCCCAGCATTTT